The T cell receptor (beta chain) under discussion was sequenced for a study of cytomegalovirus exposure and HLA in healthy donors. Points from the study as a whole: Rare TCR sequences predominated, though certain public TCRs were found in many donors. Specificity for CMV antigens was confirmed in vitro for a few of the CMV-associated chains.

The study ran its PCR with 60 Vbeta and 13 Jbeta primers. The protocol was immunoSEQ multiplex PCR, while the TCRdb copy is restricted to in-frame clones and leaves out a portion. Of 90,000 to 120,000 clones listed, about 74% are singletons. Germline loops: CDR1 MNHEY, CDR2 SVGAGI. The CDR3 runs to 15 residues. Trimming removed 8 bases from V and 4 bases from J, with 20 bases in between. To note about this clone: The antigen is not known.

The chain has TRBV6-5 and TRBJ1-1; a possible D gene is TRBD1 (6 bases). This clonotype originated in a woman aged 35 to 49 in good health and CMV-seropositive. Sequencing used PBMCs. The CDR3 sequence: CASVTLGTSTTEAFF. In DNA, the CDR3 is TGTGCCAGCGTTACTCTGGGGACATCTACCACTGAAGCTTTCTTT.